This T cell receptor beta chain comes out of a study of identical twins. V was clipped by 4 bases and J by 6 bases; unmatched bases: 7. Germline V gene lookup returns CDR1 DFQATT and CDR2 SNEGSKA (reference sequence). The CDR3 has 14 amino acids. MiXCR was run by TCRdb on the 5' RACE reads, yielding one entry per CDR3 protein. This table holds roughly 720,000 distinct CDR3 sequences, roughly 18% found once. Study observations and caveats: Some out-of-frame alpha sequences were shared by twins, and these showed excess low generation probability.

A remark on this clonotype: Its antigen is undetermined.

The same specimen was also included in a second study, on T cells expressing NK-cell markers.

The source material was PBMCs. The source of this sequence is a woman aged 18-29 years in good health. The chain couples TRBV20-1 to TRBJ2-3; 10 bases match TRBD2. The CDR3 DNA reads TGCAGTGCTACCCTAGCGGGAGTGAGGGATACGCAGTATTTT. Its translation is CSATLAGVRDTQYF.